The T cell receptor beta chain described here comes from a study of shared clonotypes between healthy human individuals (dated by TCRdb to 2020 to 2022). About the investigation overall: Three men and a couple of women, aged 18 to 49 years, made up the cohort. To increase sequencing depth and limit assay-specific biases, different laboratories used diverse techniques to prepare libraries and sequence TCR repertoires. To estimate repertoire size and how much clonotypes are shared between individuals, the study performed deep sequencing of blood TCR repertoires from a handful of healthy adults. Between about 0.94 and 8.9 billion PBMCs per donor were obtained by leukapheresis. For each donor, CD4 naive and CD4 memory were each run on three plates, CD8 naive on two plates, and CD8 memory on one plate.

The germline V gene encodes CDR1 SGHNT and CDR2 YENEEA. The CDR3 goes from the cysteine to the phenylalanine over 12 residues. Only CDR3 DNA is held: 36 bases, read in frame from base 1. V is clipped by 1 base and J by 9 bases, and the sequence between their germline boundaries is 6 bases long. Using the deep immunoSEQ assay, multiplex PCR amplified TCR CDR3 regions from genomic DNA. Extracted genomic DNA from each cell subset was distributed evenly across all wells of several immunoSEQ 96-well plates, and each plate was treated as a replicate. For sorted subsets, approximately 210 ng genomic DNA, equal to some 30,000 T cell genomes, was loaded into each replicate PCR. The purified libraries were quantified using a Qubit 3.0 fluorometer, sized with a Bioanalyzer 2100, and then quantified again using the KAPA Library Quantification kit. Every immunoSEQ 96-well plate was sequenced on a separate single-read 150-cycle Illumina NextSeq 550 flow cell. The published analysis was carried out like this. Because only junctional sequences without quality scores were contained in the immunoSEQ output, filtering matching that applied to full-length reads could not be performed. Sequences were annotated with PyIR, a Python wrapper for IgBLAST v1.9, using IMGT germline references to assign V/J genes and CDR3. Reads were removed for weak V/J assignments (E-value above 1e-6), missing CDR3, stop codons, out-of-frame junctions, or ambiguous translated residues. V3J clonotypes were defined as sequences sharing an identical inferred V gene, J gene, and CDR3 amino acid sequence. Percentage overlap between repertoires was computed as shared unique clonotypes divided by the size of the smaller repertoire. Richness of each repertoire was evaluated using RTK rarefaction, the Chao1 estimator, and Recon v2.1 estimates of unobserved clonotypes. OLGA was used to compute generation probabilities for all TCRbeta clonotypes that the gDNA method yielded from several donors. In its TCRdb copy, this immuneACCESS table keeps in-frame sequences only and misses some clones. Where compared with another copy, unresolved V genes explain less than half of these, and the others have no known cause. V, J and clone size derive from that table, while D and trimming were established from the DNA sequence. Across this sample there are about 2.4 million clones, with approximately 90% seen only once. Roughly 0.14% of the sample is held by the ten biggest clonotypes.

Healthy HIV-negative adults with no recently reported acute infections or vaccinations were included as donors. Only Caucasian adults living in Nashville, Tennessee, USA were represented among the donors. CD4+ T cells were enriched by magnetic negative selection, after which naive cells were positively selected on CD45RA and the negative fraction was taken as the memory subset. Blood was obtained by leukapheresis, after which PBMCs were separated by Ficoll-Histopaque density gradient centrifugation and cryopreserved in liquid nitrogen vapor phase. Analytical flow cytometry was used to check the purity and quantity of each magnetically sorted T cell population. Genomic DNA was isolated from each sorted fraction and quantified by UV absorbance on a Nanodrop 2000c. What the research found in general, with its limitations: Approximately 5% of naive CD4, around 3.6% of naive CD8, roughly 2.5% of memory CD4, and about 0.4% of memory CD8 clonotypes were shared across a few donors. Because the study included only a small number of donors, the genetic and exposure-history diversity represented was limited. Estimated clonotype richness was generally larger for naive than for memory subsets. Sampling was restricted to blood, and TCR repertoires in tissues likely differ from the TCR repertoires found in blood. Based on pairwise subsampling, the degree of clonotype sharing among donors was expected to be affected by sequencing depth. Rarefaction of sorted-subset datasets indicated incomplete sequencing despite the large sequencing depth. Compared with non-shared clonotypes, clonotypes shared by all four sorted-subset donors had higher generation probabilities.

About this clone: Its antigen is unknown. Per-nucleotide qualities are absent, and no much larger clonotype sits a single base away. Other DNA sequences within the sample encode an identical CDR3.

The chain is encoded by TRBV11-3 joined to TRBJ2-2, and TRBD1 may be the D gene, going by 5 matching bases. This TCR derives from a man between 18 and 29 years old in good health. The sequenced material came from naive CD4+ T cells sorted from blood. The sample's cell subset or site label, in plain terms: CD45RA+ positively selected. Read as DNA, the sequence is TGTGCCAGCAGCTTAGGGGGCCGGGAGCTGTTTTTT. This sequence encodes CASSLGGRELFF.